This T cell receptor (beta chain) was captured by sequencing in a study of T cell responses to AZD1222 COVID-19 vaccine. Study information: Researchers grouped second doses given at about 4 or about 12 weeks into one pool.

This clone was recorded only once. Antigen unknown. Study-wide results and limits: White British people made up most donors, females outnumbered males, and clonal diversity was possibly underestimated. Only after the peak T cell response were repertoires sampled.

Profiled with immunoSEQ multiplex PCR; TCRdb holds only in-frame clones, not every one. The repertoire holds more than 150,000 clones, with 85% to 95% as singletons. V trimming: 6 bases; J trimming: 4 bases; junction bases outside the gene matches: 10. The CDR3 spans 15 residues. Per the germline V gene, CDR1 is MNHEY and CDR2 is SVGAGI. Sample: peripheral blood, taken on day 0 of AZD1222 vaccination. The TCR sequence derives from an adult in good health. This chain uses TRBV6-5 with TRBJ1-2; the match to TRBD1 covers 8 bases. CDR3: CASRPGQGWSYGYTF. CDR3 nucleotides: TGTGCCAGCAGACCAGGACAGGGATGGTCCTATGGCTACACCTTC.